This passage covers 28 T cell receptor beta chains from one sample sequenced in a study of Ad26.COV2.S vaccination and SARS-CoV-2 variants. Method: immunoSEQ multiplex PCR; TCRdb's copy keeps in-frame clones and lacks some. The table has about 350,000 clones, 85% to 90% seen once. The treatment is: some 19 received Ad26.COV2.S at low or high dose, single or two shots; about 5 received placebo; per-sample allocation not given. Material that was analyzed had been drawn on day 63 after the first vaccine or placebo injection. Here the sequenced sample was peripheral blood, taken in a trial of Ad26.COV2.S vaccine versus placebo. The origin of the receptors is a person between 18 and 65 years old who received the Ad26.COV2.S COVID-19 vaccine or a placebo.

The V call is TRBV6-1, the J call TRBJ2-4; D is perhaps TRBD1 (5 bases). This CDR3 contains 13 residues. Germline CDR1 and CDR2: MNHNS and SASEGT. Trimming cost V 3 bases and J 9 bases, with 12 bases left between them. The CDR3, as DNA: TGTGCCAGCAGTGATCACATTAGGGGCATTCAGTACTTC. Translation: CASSDHIRGIQYF.

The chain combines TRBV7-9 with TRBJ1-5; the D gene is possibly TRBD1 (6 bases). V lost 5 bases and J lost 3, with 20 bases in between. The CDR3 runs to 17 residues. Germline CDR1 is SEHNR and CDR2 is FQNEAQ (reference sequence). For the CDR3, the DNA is TGTGCCAGCAGCCCAATAGGGTCTGGGGGCCCCAATCAGCCCCAGCATTTT. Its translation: CASSPIGSGGPNQPQHF.

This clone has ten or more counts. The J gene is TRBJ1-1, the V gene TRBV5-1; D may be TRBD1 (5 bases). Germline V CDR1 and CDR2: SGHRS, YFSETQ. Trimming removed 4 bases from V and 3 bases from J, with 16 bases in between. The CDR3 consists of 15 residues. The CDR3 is CASSQTGLRDTEAFF. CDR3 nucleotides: TGCGCCAGCAGCCAAACAGGACTCCGGGACACTGAAGCTTTCTTT.

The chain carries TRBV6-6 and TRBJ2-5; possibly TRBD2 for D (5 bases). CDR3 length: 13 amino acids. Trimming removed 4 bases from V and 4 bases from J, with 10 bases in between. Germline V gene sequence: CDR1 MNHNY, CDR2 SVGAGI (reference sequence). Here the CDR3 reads CASSFRGSETQYF. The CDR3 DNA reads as TGTGCCAGCAGTTTCCGAGGGTCAGAGACCCAGTACTTC.

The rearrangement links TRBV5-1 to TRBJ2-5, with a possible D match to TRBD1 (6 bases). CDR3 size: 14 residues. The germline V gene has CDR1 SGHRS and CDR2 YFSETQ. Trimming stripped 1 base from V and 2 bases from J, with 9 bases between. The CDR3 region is CASSLLDSQETQYF. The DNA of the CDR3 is TGCGCCAGCAGCTTGTTGGACAGTCAAGAGACCCAGTACTTC.

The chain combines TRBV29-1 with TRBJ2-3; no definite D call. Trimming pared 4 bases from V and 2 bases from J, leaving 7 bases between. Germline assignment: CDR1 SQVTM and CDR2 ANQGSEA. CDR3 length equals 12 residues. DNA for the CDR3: TGCAGCGTTGGCGCGGTCACAGATACGCAGTATTTT. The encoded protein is CSVGAVTDTQYF.

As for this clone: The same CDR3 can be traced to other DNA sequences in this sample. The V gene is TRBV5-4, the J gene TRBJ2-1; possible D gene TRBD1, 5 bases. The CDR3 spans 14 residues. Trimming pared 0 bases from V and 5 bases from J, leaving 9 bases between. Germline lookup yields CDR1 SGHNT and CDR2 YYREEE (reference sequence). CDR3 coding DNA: TGTGCCAGCAGCTTGGGGGGCCTAAACAATGAGCAGTTCTTC. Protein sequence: CASSLGGLNNEQFF.

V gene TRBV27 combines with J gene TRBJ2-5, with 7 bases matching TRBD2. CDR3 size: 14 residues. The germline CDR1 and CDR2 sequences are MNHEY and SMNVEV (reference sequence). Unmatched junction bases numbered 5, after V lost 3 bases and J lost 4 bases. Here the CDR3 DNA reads TGTGCCAGCAGTTTGGGAGGGTTTCCAGAGACCCAGTACTTC. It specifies CASSLGGFPETQYF.

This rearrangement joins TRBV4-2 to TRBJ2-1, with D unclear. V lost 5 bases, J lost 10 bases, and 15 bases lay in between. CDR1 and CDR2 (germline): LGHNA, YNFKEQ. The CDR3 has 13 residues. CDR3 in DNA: TGTGCCAGCAGCGATTACGATCAGCAAGAGCAGTTCTTC. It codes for CASSDYDQQEQFF.

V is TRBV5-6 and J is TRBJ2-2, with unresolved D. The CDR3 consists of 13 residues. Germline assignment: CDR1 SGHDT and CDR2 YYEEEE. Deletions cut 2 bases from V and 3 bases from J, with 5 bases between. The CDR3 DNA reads TGTGCCAGCAGCTTCCCGTACACCGGGGAGCTGTTTTTT. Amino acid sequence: CASSFPYTGELFF.

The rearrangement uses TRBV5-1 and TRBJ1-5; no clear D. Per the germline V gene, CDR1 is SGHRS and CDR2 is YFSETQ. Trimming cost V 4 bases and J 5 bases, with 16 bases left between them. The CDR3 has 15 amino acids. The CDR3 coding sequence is TGCGCCAGCAGCCCCGACCCTAGCGGAGATCAGCCCCAGCATTTT. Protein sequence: CASSPDPSGDQPQHF.

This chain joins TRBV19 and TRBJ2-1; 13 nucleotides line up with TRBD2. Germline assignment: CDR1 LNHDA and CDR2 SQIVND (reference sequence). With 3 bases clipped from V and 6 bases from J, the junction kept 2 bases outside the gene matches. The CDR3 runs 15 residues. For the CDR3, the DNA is TGTGCCAGTAGTATCACTAGCGGGAGGGCCAATGAGCAGTTCTTC. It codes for CASSITSGRANEQFF.

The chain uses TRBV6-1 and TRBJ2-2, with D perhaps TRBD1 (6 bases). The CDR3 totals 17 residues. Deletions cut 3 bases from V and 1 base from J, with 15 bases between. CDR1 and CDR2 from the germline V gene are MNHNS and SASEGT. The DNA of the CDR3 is TGTGCCAGCAGTGAGGATTCGCGGACAGTGAACACCGGGGAGCTGTTTTTT. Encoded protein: CASSEDSRTVNTGELFF.

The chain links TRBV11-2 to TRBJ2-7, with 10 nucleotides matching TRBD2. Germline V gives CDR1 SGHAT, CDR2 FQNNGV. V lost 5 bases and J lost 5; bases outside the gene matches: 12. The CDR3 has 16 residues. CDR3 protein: CASSPNHSGRAHEQYF. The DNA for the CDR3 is TGTGCCAGCAGCCCAAACCACAGCGGGAGGGCCCACGAGCAGTACTTC.

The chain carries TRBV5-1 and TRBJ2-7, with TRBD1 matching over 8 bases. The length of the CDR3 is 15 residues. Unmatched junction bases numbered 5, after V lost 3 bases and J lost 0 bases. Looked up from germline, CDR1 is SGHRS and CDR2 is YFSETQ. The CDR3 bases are TGCGCCAGCAGCTCAGGGGGCGCCAGCTCCTACGAGCAGTACTTC. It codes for CASSSGGASSYEQYF.

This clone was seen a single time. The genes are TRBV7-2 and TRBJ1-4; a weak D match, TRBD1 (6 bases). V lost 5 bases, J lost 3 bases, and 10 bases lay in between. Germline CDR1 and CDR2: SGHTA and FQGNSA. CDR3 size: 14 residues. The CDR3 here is CASSQGSSNEKLFF. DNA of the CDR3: TGTGCCAGCAGCCAGGGGTCATCTAATGAAAAACTGTTTTTT.

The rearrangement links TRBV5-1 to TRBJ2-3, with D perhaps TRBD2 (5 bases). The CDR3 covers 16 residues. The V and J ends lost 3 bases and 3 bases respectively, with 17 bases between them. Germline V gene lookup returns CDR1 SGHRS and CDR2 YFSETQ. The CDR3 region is CASSSKHGGGTDTQYF. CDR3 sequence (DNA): TGCGCCAGCAGCTCGAAACACGGAGGAGGAACAGATACGCAGTATTTT. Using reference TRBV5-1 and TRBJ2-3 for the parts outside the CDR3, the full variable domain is KAGVTQTPRYLIKTRGQQVTLSCSPISGHRSVSWYQQTPGQGLQFLFEYFSETQRNKGNFPGRFSGRQFSNSRSEMNVSTLELGDSALYLCASSSKHGGGTDTQYFGPGTRLTVL.

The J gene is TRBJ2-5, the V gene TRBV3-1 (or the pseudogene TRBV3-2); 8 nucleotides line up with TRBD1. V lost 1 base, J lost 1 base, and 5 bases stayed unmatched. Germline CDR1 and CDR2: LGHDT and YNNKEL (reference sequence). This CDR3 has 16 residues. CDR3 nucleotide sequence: TGTGCCAGCAGCCAAGCTGCGGGACAGGCCCAAGAGACCCAGTACTTC. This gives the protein CASSQAAGQAQETQYF.

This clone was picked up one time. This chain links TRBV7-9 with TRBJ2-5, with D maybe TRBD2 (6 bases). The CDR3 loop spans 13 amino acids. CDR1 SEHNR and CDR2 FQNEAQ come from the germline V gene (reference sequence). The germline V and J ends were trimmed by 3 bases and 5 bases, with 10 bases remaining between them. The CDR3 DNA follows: TGTGCCAGCAGCTTTGGAGGGATCGAGACCCAGTACTTC. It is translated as CASSFGGIETQYF.

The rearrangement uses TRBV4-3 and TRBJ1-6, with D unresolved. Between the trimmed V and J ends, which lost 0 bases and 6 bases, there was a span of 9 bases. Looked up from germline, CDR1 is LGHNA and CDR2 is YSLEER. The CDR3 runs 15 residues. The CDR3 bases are TGCGCCAGCAGCCAAGAGTATGAAATTAATTCACCCCTCCACTTT. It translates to CASSQEYEINSPLHF.

The CDR3 coding sequence is TGTGCCAGCAACATAGGACAGGGTGGTTTAAATGAGCAGTTCTTC. It codes for CASNIGQGGLNEQFF. This rearrangement joins TRBV7-9 to TRBJ2-1; 8 bases agree with TRBD1. Per the germline V gene, CDR1 is SEHNR and CDR2 is FQNEAQ (reference sequence). The CDR3 is 15 amino acids. Trimming removed 7 bases from V and 7 bases from J; junction bases left unmatched: 12.

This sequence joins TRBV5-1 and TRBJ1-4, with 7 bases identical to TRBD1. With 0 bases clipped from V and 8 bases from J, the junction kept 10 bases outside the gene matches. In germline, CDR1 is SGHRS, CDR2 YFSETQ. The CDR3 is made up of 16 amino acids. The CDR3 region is CASSLGGNRGGEKLFF. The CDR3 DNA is TGCGCCAGCAGCTTGGGAGGGAACAGGGGCGGCGAAAAACTGTTTTTT. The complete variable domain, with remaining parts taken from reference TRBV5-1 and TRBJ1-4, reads KAGVTQTPRYLIKTRGQQVTLSCSPISGHRSVSWYQQTPGQGLQFLFEYFSETQRNKGNFPGRFSGRQFSNSRSEMNVSTLELGDSALYLCASSLGGNRGGEKLFFGSGTQLSVL.

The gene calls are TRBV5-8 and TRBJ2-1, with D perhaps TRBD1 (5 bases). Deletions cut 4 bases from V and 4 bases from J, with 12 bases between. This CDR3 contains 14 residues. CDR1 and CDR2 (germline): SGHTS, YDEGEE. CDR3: CASSPRQTYNEQFF. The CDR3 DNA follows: TGTGCCAGCAGCCCAAGACAGACGTACAATGAGCAGTTCTTC.

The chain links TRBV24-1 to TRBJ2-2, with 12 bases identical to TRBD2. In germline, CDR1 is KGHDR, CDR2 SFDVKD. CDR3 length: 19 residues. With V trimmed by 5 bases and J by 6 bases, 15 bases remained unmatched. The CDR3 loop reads CATSARGSSGRAKAGELFF. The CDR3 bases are TGTGCCACCAGTGCGAGAGGGTCTAGCGGGAGGGCCAAGGCCGGGGAGCTGTTTTTT.

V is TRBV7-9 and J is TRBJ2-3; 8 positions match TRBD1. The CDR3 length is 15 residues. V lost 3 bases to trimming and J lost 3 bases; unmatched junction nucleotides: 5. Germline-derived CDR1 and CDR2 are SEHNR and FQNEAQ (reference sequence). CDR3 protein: CASSFGQGPTDTQYF. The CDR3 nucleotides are TGTGCCAGCAGCTTCGGACAGGGCCCTACAGATACGCAGTATTTT.

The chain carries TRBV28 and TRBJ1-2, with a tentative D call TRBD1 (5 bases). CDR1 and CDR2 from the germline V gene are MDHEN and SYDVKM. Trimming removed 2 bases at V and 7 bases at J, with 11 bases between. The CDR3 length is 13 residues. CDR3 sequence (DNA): TGTGCCAGCAGTTTAATGGGGGGACGTGGCTACACCTTC. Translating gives CASSLMGGRGYTF.

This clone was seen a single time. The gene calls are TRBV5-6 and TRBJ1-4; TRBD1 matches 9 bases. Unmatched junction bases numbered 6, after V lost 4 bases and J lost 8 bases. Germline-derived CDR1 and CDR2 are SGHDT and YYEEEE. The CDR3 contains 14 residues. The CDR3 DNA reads TGTGCCAGCAGCGCGGGGACAGGGTACGAAAAACTGTTTTTT. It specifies CASSAGTGYEKLFF.

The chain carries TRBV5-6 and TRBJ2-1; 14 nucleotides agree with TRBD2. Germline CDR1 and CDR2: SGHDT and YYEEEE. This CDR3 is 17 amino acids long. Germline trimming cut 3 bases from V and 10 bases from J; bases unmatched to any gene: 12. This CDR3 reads CASSSLPGTSGSGEQFF. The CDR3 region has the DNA TGTGCCAGCAGCTCTCTCCCCGGGACTAGCGGGAGCGGCGAGCAGTTCTTC.